This T cell receptor (beta chain) was documented in a study of CD8 T cells in Susac syndrome. This clonotype came up a few times. The RNA input was about 0.5 to 1 ug, and it was reverse transcribed with random hexamers. In TCRdb, the immunoSEQ multiplex PCR reads were re-called with MiXCR into one record per CDR3 protein. The table has some 130,000 distinct CDR3 sequences, approximately 94% seen once. The sequenced target, TCR beta, came from blood CD8+ and CD4+ T cells. The V end was cut by 3 bases, the J end by 3 bases, with 3 bases between. CDR3 length: 13 residues. The source of this sequence is a human donor with multiple sclerosis. Sequenced sample: CD4+ T cells from PBMCs. This chain connects TRBV12-3 or TRBV12-4 to TRBJ2-6; no firm D call. The CDR3 DNA reads as TGTGCCAGCAGTTTGGGTGGGGCCAACGTCCTGACTTTC. This encodes CASSLGGANVLTF.